This T cell receptor beta chain comes out of a study of blood T cells in healthy people across ages. Overall study results and limits: Percentage of naive T cells showed a strong correlation with TCR beta diversity.

The junction had 19 bases not matched to a gene; V was cut back by 4 bases and J by 6 bases. The CDR3 covers 18 residues. Germline V CDR1 and CDR2: MRHNA, SNTAGT. Primers used in a second PCR of about 7 to 12 cycles were a sample-barcoded 5' primer and a J-beta primer mix. TCRdb fed the 5' RACE reads into MiXCR, producing one record per CDR3 protein. The data show 1 million to 1.2 million distinct CDR3 sequences, with about two fifths seen just once and about an eighth held by the top ten. Only a few counts were recorded for this clonotype. Its target is unknown. Sequenced material: blood. The chain uses TRBV6-4 and TRBJ2-3; 7 bases are shared with TRBD2. This receptor was identified in a man younger than 35 in good health. CDR3: CASSVWKRDEKNWDTQYF. The DNA of the CDR3 is TGTGCCAGCAGTGTCTGGAAGCGGGACGAAAAAAATTGGGATACGCAGTATTTT.